These 23 T cell receptor beta chains were all obtained from the same sample, sequenced in a study of T cell repertoires in cytomegalovirus infection. TCRdb re-derived calls from the reads in MiXCR, one entry per CDR3 protein. The table records about 260,000 distinct CDR3 sequences, 12% to 15% of them present only once. Sequencing was carried out using PBMCs. Every receptor here comes from a human donor in good health (CMV status not recorded). Some clones in this sample may be carry-over from other donors' samples.

This clonotype was recorded a few times. The chain joins TRBV29-1 to TRBJ2-5; D may be TRBD1 (5 bases). Trimming left V 5 bases short and J 2 bases short, with 9 bases between. This CDR3 has 12 amino acids. Looked up from germline, CDR1 is SQVTM and CDR2 is ANQGSEA. CDR3 bases: TGCAGCGTTCAACAGGTTCAAGAGACCCAGTACTTC. Amino acids: CSVQQVQETQYF.

The V and J genes are TRBV9 and TRBJ2-1; the match to TRBD1 covers 9 bases. The V segment lost 3 bases and the J segment 5 bases; nucleotides outside the gene matches: 6. The CDR3 extends over 15 amino acids. Germline V lookup: CDR1 SGDLS, CDR2 YYNGEE. The DNA for the CDR3 is TGTGCCAGCAGCGCCGCAGACAGGGGGGACAATGAGCAGTTCTTC. It encodes CASSAADRGDNEQFF.

The chain combines TRBV23-1 with TRBJ1-2, with TRBD1 matching over 8 bases. TRBV23-1 is annotated as an ORF whose role is uncertain. V was clipped by 3 bases and J by 6 bases; unmatched bases: 6. The length of the CDR3 is 14 residues. The CDR3 DNA sequence: TGCGCCAGCAGTCACTCGGACAGGGTCGATGGCTACACCTTC. It specifies CASSHSDRVDGYTF.

The chain uses TRBV19 and TRBJ2-7; D might be TRBD1 or TRBD2, each matching 5 bases. The CDR3 runs to 15 residues. The germline gives CDR1 LNHDA, CDR2 SQIVND (reference sequence). V was cut by 1 base and J by 0 bases, with 10 bases left in between. CDR3: CASSIGGTDSYEQYF. The CDR3 DNA reads TGTGCCAGTAGTATAGGGGGGACGGACTCCTACGAGCAGTACTTC.

In its sample, this clonotype was seen a few times. The V gene is TRBV6-1, the J gene TRBJ2-7; 9 bases are a match to TRBD1. Germline V CDR1 and CDR2: MNHNS, SASEGT. This CDR3 has 16 residues. V trimming: 5 bases; J trimming: 3 bases; junction bases outside the gene matches: 11. CDR3 bases: TGTGCCAGCAGTTGGAGTCCGGGACAGGGTTTCTACGAGCAGTACTTC. Protein: CASSWSPGQGFYEQYF.

As regards this clonotype: Being one base from a much bigger clone, this may be a read error. CDR3 region: CTSSFSTLSTDTQYF. CDR3 nucleotides: TGTACCAGCAGTTTTTCTACACTAAGCACAGATACGCAGTATTTT. The V gene is TRBV28, the J gene TRBJ2-3; D is ambiguous. The CDR3 totals 15 residues. Germline CDR1 reads MDHEN; CDR2 reads SYDVKM. Complete variable domain (other parts from reference TRBV28 and TRBJ2-3): DVKVTQSSRYLVKRTGEKVFLECVQDMDHENMFWYRQDPGLGLRLIYFSYDVKMKEKGDIPEGYSVSREKKERFSLILESASTNQTSMYLCTSSFSTLSTDTQYFGPGTRLTVL.

This clonotype was found many times. The chain links TRBV7-2 to TRBJ2-1; TRBD2 matches 10 bases. Germline loops: CDR1 SGHTA, CDR2 FQGNSA. CDR3 size: 15 residues. J gave up 4 bases and V 5 bases, and 5 bases lay outside the gene matches. CDR3 residues: CASSRGTSEYNEQFF. The CDR3 DNA sequence: TGTGCCAGCAGCCGCGGGACTAGCGAATACAATGAGCAGTTCTTC.

This clonotype was seen at least ten times. The chain combines TRBV7-2 with TRBJ2-1; 14 positions match TRBD2. V dropped 5 bases and J dropped 7; count of bases not matched to a gene: 7. The germline CDR1 and CDR2 sequences are SGHTA and FQGNSA. CDR3 length: 16 residues. This CDR3 is CASSPGTSGSGNEQFF. In nucleotides, the CDR3 is TGTGCCAGCAGCCCCGGGACTAGCGGGAGTGGTAATGAGCAGTTCTTC.

The V gene is TRBV20-1, the J gene TRBJ2-7; 9 positions match TRBD1. Trimming at V came to 5 bases and at J to 4 bases, leaving 6 bases not matched to a gene. The CDR3 runs 13 residues. Germline values: CDR1 DFQATT, CDR2 SNEGSKA (reference sequence). The DNA of the CDR3 is TGCAGTGCTCCCGGGACAGGGATTTACGAGCAGTACTTC. Residues: CSAPGTGIYEQYF.

This clonotype was counted ten times or more. The genes are TRBV7-9 and TRBJ1-4, with TRBD1 matching 8 bases. Germline trimming cut 5 bases from V and 8 bases from J; bases unmatched to any gene: 10. The CDR3 consists of 15 residues. CDR1 is SEHNR, CDR2 FQNEAQ, per germline (reference sequence). The CDR3 protein is CASSVQDREEEKLFF. CDR3 in DNA: TGTGCCAGCAGCGTACAGGACAGGGAGGAAGAAAAACTGTTTTTT.

The chain is built from TRBV7-3 and TRBJ2-2; the D is unclear. Trimming pared 5 bases from V and 6 bases from J, leaving 16 bases between. The CDR3 runs 15 residues. The germline CDR1 and CDR2 sequences are SGHTA and FQGTGA. CDR3 residues: CASSLTSALAGELFF. CDR3 in DNA: TGTGCCAGCAGCCTCACGTCTGCGTTGGCCGGGGAGCTGTTTTTT.

The chain joins TRBV5-1 to TRBJ2-3; D is undetermined. Germline V gene data show CDR1 as SGHRS and CDR2 as YFSETQ. V was trimmed by 0 bases and J by 0 bases, leaving 8 bases between them. The CDR3 spans 15 residues. CDR3 nucleotide sequence: TGCGCCAGCAGCTTGGCCGGGCACAGCACAGATACGCAGTATTTT. It specifies CASSLAGHSTDTQYF. Full variable domain (remainder filled in from reference TRBV5-1 and TRBJ2-3): KAGVTQTPRYLIKTRGQQVTLSCSPISGHRSVSWYQQTPGQGLQFLFEYFSETQRNKGNFPGRFSGRQFSNSRSEMNVSTLELGDSALYLCASSLAGHSTDTQYFGPGTRLTVL.

This clonotype was recorded only once. Given a much more abundant clone one base away, this may be a read error. V and J are TRBV7-2 and TRBJ1-6; D remains ambiguous. Germline assignment: CDR1 SGHTA and CDR2 FQGNSA. The CDR3 has 13 residues. V lost 5 bases to trimming and J lost 14 bases, with 16 bases between them. CDR3 amino acids: CASSQATSAALHF. The CDR3 bases are TGTGCCAGCAGCCAGGCAACTTCGGCAGCCCTCCACTTT.

This clonotype appeared many times. The CDR3 region has the DNA TGTGCCAGCAGCGCCGGGGGGGCGGTGACCTACGAGCAGTACTTC. Its protein is CASSAGGAVTYEQYF. The chain employs TRBV6-5 and TRBJ2-7; TRBD2 aligns across 8 bases. Per the germline V gene, CDR1 is MNHEY and CDR2 is SVGAGI. This CDR3 is 15 amino acids long. With V trimmed by 6 bases and J by 2 bases, 9 bases remained unmatched.

This clonotype has ten or more counts. The V gene is TRBV28, the J gene TRBJ1-5; 8 bases fit TRBD1. Per the germline V gene, CDR1 is MDHEN and CDR2 is SYDVKM. Trimming cost V 3 bases and J 4 bases; bases outside gene matches: 8. The CDR3 contains 16 residues. The CDR3: CASSLGGQGLNQPQHF. The CDR3 nucleotides read TGTGCCAGCAGTTTGGGCGGACAGGGCCTTAATCAGCCCCAGCATTTT.

This clonotype was found many times. The chain carries TRBV6-1 and TRBJ2-2; possibly TRBD1 for D (6 bases). The V gene's germline CDR1 is MNHNS and CDR2 SASEGT. The CDR3 extends over 15 amino acids. V gave up 4 bases and J gave up 5 bases, with 14 bases separating them. CDR3 in amino acids: CASSVTGTETGELFF. The CDR3 nucleotides are TGTGCCAGCAGTGTAACAGGGACGGAAACCGGGGAGCTGTTTTTT.

The chain carries TRBV20-1 and TRBJ2-3; D is unclear. This CDR3 comprises 16 residues. Germline values: CDR1 DFQATT, CDR2 SNEGSKA (reference sequence). Trimming pared 1 base from V and 0 bases from J, leaving 14 bases between. The CDR3 here is CSARARRIPSTDTQYF. CDR3 nucleotide sequence: TGCAGTGCTAGAGCCAGACGGATCCCTAGCACAGATACGCAGTATTTT.

The genes are TRBV19 and TRBJ2-3; D tentatively fits TRBD1 or TRBD2 (6 bases each). Per the germline V gene, CDR1 is LNHDA and CDR2 is SQIVND (reference sequence). Trimming pared 9 bases from V and 2 bases from J, leaving 15 bases between. The CDR3 is 14 amino acids. In nucleotides, the CDR3 is TGTGCCAGCGGGGGACAATCCCTCACAGATACGCAGTATTTT. It specifies CASGGQSLTDTQYF.

The sample holds a few counts of this clonotype. This chain joins TRBV11-3 and TRBJ2-2, with D hard to call. The ends were cut back, 5 bases at V and 0 bases at J, with 7 bases in the middle. The germline V gene has CDR1 SGHNT and CDR2 YENEEA. This CDR3 is 14 amino acids long. The DNA for the CDR3 is TGTGCCAGCAGCGGTCACCCGAACACCGGGGAGCTGTTTTTT. The encoded protein is CASSGHPNTGELFF.

A note on this clonotype: This may be a read error, as it is one base from a much larger clone. The chain joins TRBV6-5 to TRBJ2-7, with 9 positions matching TRBD1. Unmatched junction bases numbered 11, after V lost 5 bases and J lost 9 bases. The CDR3 extends over 14 amino acids. In germline, CDR1 is MNHEY, CDR2 SVGAGI. DNA of the CDR3: TGTGCCAGCAGTCGAGGGACAGGGTACAACGTGCAGTACTTC. This codes for CASSRGTGYNVQYF.

As for this clonotype: A much larger clone lies one base from this, so it may be a read error. The CDR3 coding sequence is TGCGCCAGCAGCCAAGGAGCACCTAACACTGAAGCTTTCTTT. This encodes CASSQGAPNTEAFF. The chain carries TRBV4-1 and TRBJ1-1; D remains unclear. The germline CDR1 and CDR2 sequences are MGHRA and YSYEKL. This CDR3 has 14 amino acids. Deletions cut 1 base from V and 2 bases from J, with 8 bases between.

J is TRBJ2-7 and V is TRBV20-1; 16 bases agree with TRBD2. Germline values: CDR1 DFQATT, CDR2 SNEGSKA (reference sequence). J lost 2 bases, V lost 3 bases, and 1 base had no gene match. The CDR3 has 15 amino acids. CDR3 protein: CSARGLAGGTYEQYF. CDR3 in DNA: TGCAGTGCTAGGGGACTAGCGGGGGGGACCTACGAGCAGTACTTC.

This sequence joins TRBV28 and TRBJ2-2; no reliable D call. V was shortened by 4 bases and J by 0 bases, with 15 bases between the two germline ends. Germline CDR1 reads MDHEN; CDR2 reads SYDVKM. CDR3 size: 17 residues. The CDR3: CASSSPRTAANTGELFF. The CDR3, as DNA: TGTGCCAGCAGTTCCCCGCGGACGGCAGCGAACACCGGGGAGCTGTTTTTT.